One T cell receptor (beta chain) is described in this entry. V trimming: 1 base; J trimming: 6 bases; junction bases outside the gene matches: 2. In germline, CDR1 is SGDLS, CDR2 YYNGEE. This CDR3 has 13 amino acids. Generated by immunoSEQ multiplex PCR, the TCRdb table keeps only in-frame clones and is missing some. Of about 50,000 clones in the sample, 85% to 90% were seen once. These data come from a study of blood T cell repertoires in COVID-19. About the research overall: Samples taken during acute and convalescent COVID-19 were collected in the United States, Italy and Spain.

This TCR was sampled from a human donor in a cohort sampled during active COVID-19. This chain uses TRBV9 with TRBJ1-1; 8 nucleotides match TRBD1. Material: peripheral blood. The CDR3: CASSVTGGSEAFF. The DNA of the CDR3 is TGTGCCAGCAGCGTAACAGGGGGATCTGAAGCTTTCTTT.